This T cell receptor beta chain is from a study of cytomegalovirus exposure and HLA in healthy donors. Looking at the study overall: As an earlier analysis found, 180 million or so T cells yielded about 120 million unique TCR beta sequences.

The length of the CDR3 is 15 residues. CDR1 is MNHEY, CDR2 SVGAGI, per germline. The J segment lost 2 bases and the V segment lost 5 bases, leaving 5 bases of the junction unmatched. PCR amplification relied on 60 Vbeta primers (plus 13 Jbeta primers). Method: immunoSEQ multiplex PCR; TCRdb's copy keeps in-frame clones and lacks some. The sample records 100,000 to 150,000 clones, 74% being singletons. This TCR was recovered from a woman aged 45 to 65 in good health and CMV-seropositive. The genes are TRBV6-5 and TRBJ1-5; 8 bases agree with TRBD1. The sequenced sample consisted of PBMCs. The CDR3 loop is CASSPSGGGNQPQHF. The CDR3 DNA follows: TGTGCCAGCAGTCCCTCAGGGGGCGGCAATCAGCCCCAGCATTTT.